One sample yielded the 29 T cell receptor beta chains listed below, sequenced in a study of regulatory T cells in long-lasting Graves disease. Regarding time point: newly diagnosed GD, antithyroid drugs for less than 3 months. Isolated PBMC RNA provided the starting material for the TCR library. Arm-PCR of CDR3 regions with iRepertoire HTBI primers generated TCR beta libraries. Using its own MiXCR run on the multiplex PCR reads, TCRdb lists one record per CDR3 protein. The sample has a few hundred thousand distinct CDR3 sequences; around 15% are singletons. The sample also formed part of further work on T cells in Graves' hyperthyroidism and ophthalmopathy.

The sample in question was peripheral blood mononuclear cells (PBMCs), obtained at new diagnosis, from a patient treated with antithyroid drugs. The receptors derive from a woman aged 45-65 years with Graves disease.

This clonotype was counted many times. The genes are TRBV5-1 and TRBJ2-7, with 12 bases matching TRBD2. The V and J ends lost 2 bases and 2 bases, in that order; junction bases with no gene match: 5. The length of the CDR3 is 16 residues. In germline, CDR1 is SGHRS, CDR2 YFSETQ. The CDR3 here is CASSLGTSGPTYEQYF. Written as DNA, the CDR3 is TGCGCCAGCAGCTTAGGGACTAGCGGGCCAACCTACGAGCAGTACTTC.

The chain joins TRBV10-3 to TRBJ2-7; 10 nucleotides line up with TRBD2. This CDR3 is built from 13 residues. The J segment lost 2 bases and the V segment lost 8 bases, leaving 3 bases of the junction unmatched. Germline lookup yields CDR1 ENHRY and CDR2 SYGVKD. The CDR3 region is CAIGGLAAYEQYF. The CDR3 nucleotides read TGTGCCATCGGCGGACTAGCGGCCTACGAGCAGTACTTC.

This clonotype was detected many times. This sequence joins TRBV27 and TRBJ2-2, with D perhaps TRBD1 (5 bases). The V gene's germline CDR1 is MNHEY and CDR2 SMNVEV (reference sequence). The CDR3 has 17 residues. V was trimmed by 2 bases and J by 2 bases, leaving 15 bases between them. The CDR3 loop is CASSLLYGQGNTGELFF. DNA of the CDR3: TGTGCCAGCAGTTTACTTTACGGGCAGGGAAACACCGGGGAGCTGTTTTTT.

This clonotype was seen many times. This sequence joins TRBV5-1 and TRBJ1-4, with TRBD1 matching 9 bases. The CDR3 totals 16 residues. The junction had 8 bases not matched to a gene; V was cut back by 0 bases and J by 8 bases. Germline values: CDR1 SGHRS, CDR2 YFSETQ. The CDR3 sequence: CASSLALGTGQEKLFF. DNA for the CDR3: TGCGCCAGCAGCTTGGCTTTAGGGACAGGGCAAGAAAAACTGTTTTTT. Complete variable domain (other parts from reference TRBV5-1 and TRBJ1-4): KAGVTQTPRYLIKTRGQQVTLSCSPISGHRSVSWYQQTPGQGLQFLFEYFSETQRNKGNFPGRFSGRQFSNSRSEMNVSTLELGDSALYLCASSLALGTGQEKLFFGSGTQLSVL.

This clonotype was detected many times. The J gene is TRBJ2-1, the V gene TRBV3-1; D not resolved. Germline CDR1 and CDR2: LGHDT and YNNKEL (reference sequence). The CDR3 covers 15 residues. Trimming cost V 0 bases and J 9 bases, with 15 bases left between them. The CDR3: CASSQDRGQFGEQFF. The CDR3 DNA reads as TGTGCCAGCAGCCAAGATCGTGGGCAGTTCGGTGAGCAGTTCTTC.

V is TRBV28 and J is TRBJ1-6, with a tentative D call TRBD1 (6 bases). Germline V lookup: CDR1 MDHEN, CDR2 SYDVKM. This CDR3 comprises 14 residues. Trimming left V 6 bases short and J 6 bases short, with 12 bases between. The CDR3 bases are TGTGCCAGCAGCCCAGGGGTAGGTAATTCACCCCTCCACTTT. This gives the protein CASSPGVGNSPLHF.

In this sample, this clonotype turned up a few times. The gene calls are TRBV5-1 and TRBJ2-1; D is possibly TRBD1 (6 bases). The V end lost 4 bases, the J end lost 6 bases, and 20 bases lay between the germline ends. The germline V gene has CDR1 SGHRS and CDR2 YFSETQ. The CDR3 totals 16 residues. The CDR3 region is CASSPAGTTGRNEQFF. Here the CDR3 DNA reads TGCGCCAGCAGCCCCGCCGGGACAACAGGCCGCAATGAGCAGTTCTTC.

This clonotype was seen ten or more times. The CDR3 loop reads CASTTGQGQETQYF. CDR3 in DNA: TGTGCCAGCACAACGGGACAGGGCCAAGAGACCCAGTACTTC. The chain employs TRBV6-1 and TRBJ2-5; 9 bases match TRBD1. The CDR3 extends over 14 amino acids. Germline loops: CDR1 MNHNS, CDR2 SASEGT. The V gene end was trimmed by 7 bases and the J gene end by 1 base; junction bases not matched to a gene: 4.

Points on this clonotype: One base away lies a much larger clone, so this may be a sequencing read error. The rearrangement links TRBV4-1 to TRBJ2-3; TRBD1 aligns across 7 bases. The V gene's germline CDR1 is MGHRA and CDR2 YSYEKL. The CDR3 length is 14 residues. V lost 5 bases and J lost 2; bases outside the gene matches: 4. In nucleotides, the CDR3 is TGCGCCAGCAGCGTGGGACAGTTCACAGATACGCAGTATTTT. Its translation is CASSVGQFTDTQYF.

This clonotype was detected only a few times. The chain recombines TRBV20-1 with TRBJ1-2, with 7 bases lining up with TRBD1. Per germline, CDR1 DFQATT and CDR2 SNEGSKA (reference sequence). V was pared by 0 bases and J by 4 bases, with 8 bases of the junction left unmatched. The CDR3 consists of 15 residues. The CDR3 nucleotides read TGCAGTGCTAGAGATCGGGTCAGGGGGAGCTATGGCTACACCTTC. Translated: CSARDRVRGSYGYTF.

The genes are TRBV30 and TRBJ2-3, with 12 nucleotides matching TRBD2. The length of the CDR3 is 19 residues. V lost 1 base, J lost 2 bases, and 13 bases stayed unmatched. Germline assignment: CDR1 GTSNPN and CDR2 SVGIG (reference sequence). DNA of the CDR3: TGTGCCTGGAGTGCCCCGGGACTAGCGGGCCATTGGTCCACAGATACGCAGTATTTT. The encoded protein is CAWSAPGLAGHWSTDTQYF.

On this clonotype itself: This may be a read error, as it is one base from a much larger clone. The chain combines TRBV12-3 or TRBV12-4 with TRBJ2-3, with D tentatively TRBD1 or TRBD2 (6 bases each). CDR3 length: 15 residues. The CDR3 DNA is TGTGCCAGCACGTGGGGCTACGGGGGCTCAGAGACCCAGCACTTC. Translating it yields CASTWGYGGSETQHF.

The chain links TRBV6-1 to TRBJ2-1, with 9 bases aligning to TRBD2. The V and J ends lost 6 bases and 7 bases, in that order; junction bases with no gene match: 7. The germline V gene has CDR1 MNHNS and CDR2 SASEGT. There are 14 residues in the CDR3. CDR3 amino acids: CASRTPGLANEQFF. CDR3 nucleotide sequence: TGTGCCAGCAGAACACCGGGACTAGCAAATGAGCAGTTCTTC.

This clonotype came up many times. The chain uses TRBV28 and TRBJ2-1; no definite D call. The germline CDR1 and CDR2 sequences are MDHEN and SYDVKM. Between the trimmed V and J ends, which lost 6 bases and 4 bases, there was a span of 13 bases. CDR3 length: 14 residues. CDR3 sequence (DNA): TGTGCCAGCAGCCGTGGTCGGGTTTACAATGAGCAGTTCTTC. As protein: CASSRGRVYNEQFF.

Concerning this clonotype itself: It is likely a read error: a sequence one base away is far more abundant. V gene TRBV5-1 combines with J gene TRBJ2-5; 11 bases are shared with TRBD2. Gene TRBJ2-1 matches the end of the DNA better, so the J call may be wrong. The CDR3 is 18 amino acids. Per germline, CDR1 SGHRS and CDR2 YFSETQ. Here the CDR3 DNA reads TGTGCCGGCAGCTTAACCTCCCGGCCTAGCGGGAGGCCGAATGAGCAGTTCTTC. Translating it yields CAGSLTSRPSGRPNEQFF.

CDR3 residues: CASSLSVAGVADTQYF. The CDR3 DNA follows: TGCGCCAGCAGCTTGTCGGTAGCGGGAGTAGCAGATACGCAGTATTTT. The chain carries TRBV5-1 and TRBJ2-3; 9 bases line up with TRBD2. V lost 1 base and J lost 4; bases outside the gene matches: 7. CDR3 length: 16 amino acids. The germline V gene encodes CDR1 SGHRS and CDR2 YFSETQ.

This clonotype occurred many times. J is TRBJ2-1 and V is TRBV28, with D perhaps matching TRBD2 (5 bases). CDR3 length: 17 amino acids. CDR1 and CDR2 (germline): MDHEN, SYDVKM. V was shortened by 3 bases and J by 0 bases, with 15 bases between the two germline ends. The CDR3 DNA sequence: TGTGCCAGCAGTTTGACCCTCAGGAGGAGCTCCTACAATGAGCAGTTCTTC. Translating gives CASSLTLRRSSYNEQFF.

This clonotype appeared a few times. The chain employs TRBV7-9 and TRBJ2-7; TRBD1 agrees at 10 bases. Trimming cost V 6 bases and J 7 bases; bases outside gene matches: 9. This CDR3 spans 14 amino acids. Germline V CDR1 and CDR2: SEHNR, FQNEAQ (reference sequence). The CDR3 sequence is CASRIGTGVGEQYF. The CDR3 DNA follows: TGTGCCAGCAGAATCGGGACAGGGGTTGGGGAGCAGTACTTC.

This clonotype turned up a few times. The rearrangement uses TRBV12-3 or TRBV12-4 and TRBJ2-3; D gene unclear. The CDR3 totals 14 residues. V was clipped by 5 bases and J by 0 bases, with 9 bases between them. The CDR3 region is CASSRGYSTDTQYF. The CDR3 bases are TGTGCCAGCAGTCGTGGGTATAGCACAGATACGCAGTATTTT.

This clonotype came up many times. V and J are TRBV28 and TRBJ2-1, with D possibly being TRBD1 or TRBD2 (5 bases each). The CDR3 has 14 amino acids. Trimming pared 6 bases from V and 3 bases from J, leaving 12 bases between. In germline, CDR1 is MDHEN, CDR2 SYDVKM. The CDR3 nucleotides are TGTGCCAGCAGCGACGGGGCCGACTACAATGAGCAGTTCTTC. Its protein product is CASSDGADYNEQFF.

This clonotype was counted only a few times. This rearrangement joins TRBV19 to TRBJ1-5; D remains ambiguous. CDR1 and CDR2 (germline): LNHDA, SQIVND (reference sequence). This CDR3 has 12 residues. With 2 bases removed from V and 6 bases from J, the gap between germline ends came to 5 bases. CDR3 in DNA: TGTGCCAGTAGTATACAGACTCAGCCCCAGCATTTT. This sequence encodes CASSIQTQPQHF.

This clonotype showed up many times. The chain uses TRBV11-2 and TRBJ2-7; 10 bases agree with TRBD1. CDR3 length equals 14 residues. Germline CDR1 is SGHAT and CDR2 is FQNNGV. J lost 4 bases, V lost 5 bases, and 5 bases had no gene match. The CDR3 region has the DNA TGTGCCAGCAGCGCGGACAGGGGGTATTACGAGCAGTACTTC. This codes for CASSADRGYYEQYF. The full variable domain, in which reference TRBV11-2 and TRBJ2-7 provide the parts outside the CDR3, is EAGVAQSPRYKIIEKRQSVAFWCNPISGHATLYWYQQILGQGPKLLIQFQNNGVVDDSQLPKDRFSAERLKGVDSTLKIQPAKLEDSAVYLCASSADRGYYEQYFGPGTRLTVT.

The rearrangement uses TRBV27 and TRBJ2-1, with a possible D match to TRBD2 (5 bases). The V end lost 4 bases, the J end lost 4 bases, and 11 bases lay between the germline ends. This CDR3 has 14 residues. The germline CDR1 and CDR2 sequences are MNHEY and SMNVEV (reference sequence). DNA of the CDR3: TGTGCCAGCAGTTCCCGCGGGTTTTACAATGAGCAGTTCTTC. It yields the protein CASSSRGFYNEQFF.

This clonotype was recorded at least ten times. The V gene is TRBV12-3 or TRBV12-4, the J gene TRBJ2-2, with a tentative D call TRBD1 (5 bases). The V and J ends lost 6 bases and 4 bases respectively, with 12 bases between them. The CDR3 covers 14 residues. In DNA, the CDR3 is TGTGCCAGCAGCCTGCGAAGGGGCACCGGGGAGCTGTTTTTT. This sequence encodes CASSLRRGTGELFF.

The chain joins TRBV6-1 to TRBJ1-6, with 9 nucleotides matching TRBD1. This CDR3 has 15 amino acids. Germline CDR1 reads MNHNS; CDR2 reads SASEGT. The V and J ends lost 6 bases and 6 bases, in that order; junction bases with no gene match: 6. DNA for the CDR3: TGTGCCAGCAGGCTCCGGGGACAGGGTAATTCACCCCTCCACTTT. Protein product: CASRLRGQGNSPLHF.

This clonotype was detected a few times. J is TRBJ2-1 and V is TRBV20-1; 10 positions match TRBD1. This CDR3 comprises 17 residues. After removal of 5 bases from V and 6 bases from J, the junction contained 16 bases not matched to a gene. The germline V gene has CDR1 DFQATT and CDR2 SNEGSKA (reference sequence). CDR3 DNA sequence: TGCAGTGCTCCGGGACAGGGGTCGGCCCGAGTTAGCAATGAGCAGTTCTTC. Translation gives CSAPGQGSARVSNEQFF.

This clonotype was counted many times. The gene calls are TRBV2 and TRBJ1-1; no reliable D call. The CDR3 spans 15 residues. Looked up from germline, CDR1 is SNHLY and CDR2 is FYNNEI. V was trimmed by 2 bases and J by 1 base, leaving 11 bases between them. Here the CDR3 DNA reads TGTGCCAGCAGTGAACCGAAACCTACGAACACTGAAGCTTTCTTT. Its protein is CASSEPKPTNTEAFF.

Many counts were recorded for this clonotype. The J gene is TRBJ2-1, the V gene TRBV3-1, with 7 bases identical to TRBD2. With 2 bases clipped from V and 8 bases from J, the junction kept 18 bases outside the gene matches. This CDR3 has 18 residues. From germline, CDR1 is LGHDT and CDR2 YNNKEL (reference sequence). The CDR3 nucleotides are TGTGCCAGCAGCCAACTCCCGCCGACTAGCCCAAGGAGGGATGAGCAGTTCTTC. This gives the protein CASSQLPPTSPRRDEQFF.

The chain recombines TRBV20-1 with TRBJ2-5, with 7 bases identical to TRBD2. Trimming at V came to 7 bases and at J to 3 bases, leaving 8 bases not matched to a gene. This CDR3 spans 13 amino acids. CDR1 is DFQATT and CDR2 is SNEGSKA in the germline V gene (reference sequence). The CDR3 bases are TGCAGTGGTTCTAGCGGACGTGAAGAGACCCAGTACTTC. It specifies CSGSSGREETQYF.